This T cell receptor beta chain was sequenced in a study of cytomegalovirus exposure and HLA in healthy donors. Study at large: Most donors, roughly 84% of roughly 400 genotyped, fell in the Caucasian-associated ancestry cluster.

This CDR3 spans 14 amino acids. CDR1 and CDR2 from the germline V gene are MNHNY and SVGAGI (reference sequence). V was pared by 10 bases and J by 4 bases, with 11 bases of the junction left unmatched. Regarding the study as a whole: High sensitivity and specificity were reportedly achieved when the classifier diagnosed cytomegalovirus status. No immune exposure information besides CMV serostatus was available. Most subjects had HLA-A and HLA-B alleles reportedly predicted accurately by TCR beta sequences.

For this clone: The antigen is not known.

60 Vbeta and 13 Jbeta primers were used in PCR. Repertoires were generated with immunoSEQ multiplex PCR, while TCRdb's copy carries only in-frame clones and drops some. The sample lists about 200,000 clones; around 88% were seen once. The sample comprised PBMCs. The sequence was collected from a woman aged 25 to 45 in good health and CMV-seronegative. The chain couples TRBV6-6 to TRBJ2-7, with 9 bases identical to TRBD2. For the CDR3, the DNA is TGTGCCACTCAGTCTAGCGGGACGACGTACGAGCAGTACTTC. Residues: CATQSSGTTYEQYF.